The table lists the clone carrying this T cell receptor (beta chain) with many counts. Antigen: not known. This record belongs to a study of T cells after posttransplantation cyclophosphamide. Study-wide points: Blood and skin or GI T cell repertoires showed limited TRB overlap. Later post-transplant blood repertoires were often dominated by donor CD8+ memory clones. After PTCy, TRB diversity resembled that of CNI/methotrexate controls.

Repertoires were generated with immunoSEQ multiplex PCR, while TCRdb's copy carries only in-frame clones and drops some. The sample contains under 25,000 clones, none of them singletons. Treatment was busulfan-fludarabine conditioning, a marrow graft, and cyclophosphamide on days +3 and +4. CDR1 and CDR2 (germline): KGHSH, LQKENI. The CDR3 consists of 16 residues. V dropped 4 bases and J dropped 1; count of bases not matched to a gene: 2. The sequence was collected from a young adult male patient who received an allogeneic stem cell transplant from a related donor, was CMV-positive, and had no GVHD. T cells may partly derive from the graft donor. This rearrangement joins TRBV18 to TRBJ2-2; 11 bases are a match to TRBD2. The specimen comprised PBMCs, sampled after allogeneic stem cell transplant with posttransplant cyclophosphamide. The CDR3 region is CASSRLAGQNTGELFF. CDR3 DNA sequence: TGTGCCAGCTCACGACTAGCGGGGCAGAACACCGGGGAGCTGTTTTTT.